The clone carrying this T cell receptor (beta chain) showed up just a few times. Its cognate antigen is unknown. This sample is drawn from a study of cytotoxic CD8 clonotypes in ibrutinib-treated CLL. Across the study: Treatment had run for a median around eleven months, range 6 to 36, when response samples were taken.

Some clones are missing from TCRdb's copy, which holds only in-frame ones; the method was immunoSEQ multiplex PCR. Among approximately 130,000 clones, 84% were seen once, and the ten largest hold 3% to 4%. Regarding the study as a whole: Age-matched healthy donor levels were exceeded by baseline clonality, which tracked circulating CD8+ T-cell counts.

Trimming removed 2 bases at V and 0 bases at J, with 8 bases between. CDR3 length: 14 amino acids. Germline CDR1 is KGHSH and CDR2 is LQKENI. The chain has TRBV18 and TRBJ2-7; D not resolved. The origin of this receptor is a human donor with chronic lymphocytic leukemia. The sequencing here drew on PBMCs, taken after 24 months of ibrutinib treatment. CDR3 residues: CASSPSTASYEQYF. In nucleotides, the CDR3 is TGTGCCAGCTCACCAAGTACAGCCTCCTACGAGCAGTACTTC.